The present TCR beta chain was sequenced within a study of T cell repertoires in ileal Crohn's disease. Study-level background: All patients had surgery for stricturing (about 60%) or penetrating (about 39%) disease.

Here immunoSEQ multiplex PCR was the method, and the copy in TCRdb shows in-frame clones only, minus some. This table has over 5,000 clones, roughly 80% appearing once. The study, taken as a whole, reports: Clonality above 26.8% at surgery always came with endoscopic recurrence.

On this clone: Its antigen is currently unknown.

In germline, CDR1 is WNHNN, CDR2 SYGVQD (reference sequence). With 3 bases removed from V and 11 bases from J, the gap between germline ends came to 5 bases. The CDR3 runs to 10 residues. Sequenced: ileal tissue. The chain couples TRBV10-1 to TRBJ2-1; D gene ambiguous. This sequence was found in an adult with Crohn's disease. The CDR3 protein is CASSEGKQFF. The CDR3 DNA follows: TGCGCCAGCAGTGAAGGTAAGCAGTTCTTC.